This T cell receptor (beta chain) was observed in a study of a mutant IDH1 vaccine in newly diagnosed glioma. Across the whole study: Commencement of vaccination occurred 4-6 weeks following radiotherapy alone, or concurrently with temozolomide cycles. Patients were pretreated with radiotherapy, temozolomide, or both, mostly both. V12 took place at week 35, and V13 at week 47.

Turning to this clone: What it binds is not known.

Produced via immunoSEQ multiplex PCR; TCRdb's table is partial and in-frame only. The sample shows 30,000 to 35,000 clones, 90% of them seen only once. Time point: week 47, end of study. Every single dose of the vaccine, 300 ug of mutant IDH1 20-mer peptide, came with topical imiquimod. Study-wide findings and caveats: Pseudoprogression seemingly bore no relation to changes in top peripheral T cell clonotypes.

Per germline, CDR1 SGHTA and CDR2 FQGNSA. This CDR3 is 14 amino acids long. V lost 4 bases, J lost 0 bases, and 10 bases lay in between. The chain is built from TRBV7-2 and TRBJ2-7; D is possibly TRBD1 (5 bases). The origin of this receptor is a woman in her forties with glioma. This specimen was PBMCs, taken from a glioma patient whose treatment included an IDH1 peptide vaccine. This CDR3 reads CASSYGRGSYEQYF. The CDR3, as DNA: TGTGCCAGCAGCTATGGAAGGGGCTCCTACGAGCAGTACTTC.